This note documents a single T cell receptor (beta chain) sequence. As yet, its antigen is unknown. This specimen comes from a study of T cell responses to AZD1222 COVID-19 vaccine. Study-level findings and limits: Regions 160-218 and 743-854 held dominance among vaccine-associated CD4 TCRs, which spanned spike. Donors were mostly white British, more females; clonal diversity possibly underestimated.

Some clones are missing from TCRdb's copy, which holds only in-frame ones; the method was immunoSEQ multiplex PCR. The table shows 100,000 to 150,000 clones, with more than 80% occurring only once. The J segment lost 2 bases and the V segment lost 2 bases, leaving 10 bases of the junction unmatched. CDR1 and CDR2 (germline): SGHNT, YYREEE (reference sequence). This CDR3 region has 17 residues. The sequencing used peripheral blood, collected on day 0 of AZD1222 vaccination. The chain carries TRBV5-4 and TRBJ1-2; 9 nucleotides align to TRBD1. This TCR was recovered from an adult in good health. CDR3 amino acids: CASSLGTGRPDNYGYTF. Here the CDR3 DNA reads TGTGCCAGCAGCTTAGGGACAGGGAGGCCGGACAACTATGGCTACACCTTC. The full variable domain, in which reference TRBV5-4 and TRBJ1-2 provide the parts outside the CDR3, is ETGVTQSPTHLIKTRGQQVTLRCSSQSGHNTVSWYQQALGQGPQFIFQYYREEENGRGNFPPRFSGLQFPNYSSELNVNALELDDSALYLCASSLGTGRPDNYGYTFGSGTRLTVV.